This T cell receptor beta chain was identified during a study of response to subunit inactivated influenza vaccine (dated by TCRdb to 2017 to 2018). Context from the whole study: Deep quantitative profiling of the T cell receptor repertoire was used in the study to follow responses to a trivalent subunit inactivated influenza vaccine.

Unmatched junction bases come to 10, with V trimmed by 5 bases and J by 10 bases. CDR1 and CDR2 are drawn from the germline V gene: SGHTA, FQGNSA. The CDR3 covers 14 residues, taking in both the cysteine and the phenylalanine. The read is trimmed to its CDR3 DNA, 42 bases read in frame from base 1. The library came from RT-PCR. The reads were generated on an Illumina HiSeq 2500. TCRdb reprocessed the public reads (quality trimming at Q25 with fastp, clone calling with MiXCR) and kept in-frame beta chains. Every distinct CDR3 protein forms one entry, paired with its most common genes and DNA. The sample yields more than 550,000 distinct CDR3 sequences; around 11% were counted once. The top ten hold approximately 11% of the sample. Comment on this clonotype: Its specific antigen is unknown. No base quality values were provided; no much bigger clone lies one nucleotide off.

The paper's findings and limits, for the study overall: The authors suggested that each seasonal influenza vaccination may recruit only a limited number of new T cells.

In addition, the sample was reused for a study of T cells expressing NK-cell markers. Taken from the second paper: TCR beta cDNA libraries were prepared using 5'RACE template switching, which introduced a universal primer site and unique molecular identifiers. Three sorted T-cell subsets (CD3+CD56+NKG2C+, CD3+CD56+NKG2C- and CD3+CD56-NKG2C+) from several donors had their TCR beta-chain repertoires profiled. Of the eight sequenced donors, seven were found to be HCMV-seropositive and one was found to be HCMV-seronegative. In several experiments an anti-gammadeltaTCR antibody was added to restrict sorting to alphabetaTCR-expressing T cells. In six donors, the dominant CD3+CD56+NKG2C+ clonotypes were among the top 10 CD8+ clonotypes and accounted for about 1.0-8% of CD8+ T cells. Those dominant clonotypes were again the most abundant among CD3+CD56-NKG2C+ cells in a handful of donors, at about 28.3-60.1%. Whether the expanded NKG2C-expressing T cell clones were specific for HCMV antigens remained unclear. The eight sequenced donors were randomly selected healthy volunteers, three men and five women. To determine HCMV serostatus, a commercial ELISA kit was used to detect HCMV-specific IgG in serum. Ficoll density gradient centrifugation was used to isolate peripheral blood mononuclear cells from blood. For roughly six donors, bulk peripheral blood T-cell repertoires were also sequenced from unsorted PBMC. Priming for cDNA synthesis came from the TCR beta constant segment, and two successive PCR amplification steps followed. Illumina HiSeq 2000/2500, MiSeq or NextSeq was used to sequence libraries as 2 x 150 bp reads. MIGEC was used to demultiplex reads and group reads by UMI, and MiTCR was used to assemble and quantify clonotypes. To remove erroneous sequences, TCR cDNA sequences were retained only when supported by two or more reads. Downstream repertoire analysis used the tcR package, and clonotypes were matched across fractions by CDR3 nucleotide sequence plus V segment. VDJmatch was used to annotate antigen specificity against VDJdb, with one amino acid substitution in CDR3 allowed.

This chain is built from TRBV7-2 and TRBJ1-1; 10 bases in the middle match TRBD1. The source of this sequence is a man over 45 who received an inactivated influenza vaccine. Donor details come from another sample of the same person, matched by shared clones. Specimen: PBMCs from blood, collected on the day of vaccination. The CDR3: CASSLETGTGVAFF. The base sequence is TGTGCCAGCAGCCTGGAGACCGGGACAGGGGTAGCTTTCTTT. With all but the CDR3 taken from the reference TRBV7-2 and TRBJ1-1 genes, the full variable domain is: GAGVSQSPSNKVTEKGKDVELRCDPISGHTALYWYRQSLGQGLEFLIYFQGNSAPDKSGLPSDRFSAERTGGSVSTLTIQRTQQEDSAVYLCASSLETGTGVAFFGQGTRLTVV.